This T cell receptor (beta chain) was captured by sequencing in a study of beta chain features in type 1 diabetes. Every bit of the isolated RNA underwent reverse transcription, so sequencing read expressed TCRB transcripts. The protocol was immunoSEQ multiplex PCR, while the TCRdb copy is restricted to in-frame clones and leaves out a portion. Of 240,000 or so clones listed, roughly 30% are singletons. J was trimmed by 5 bases and V by 5 bases; bases with no gene match: 7. There are 13 residues in the CDR3. The germline V gene has CDR1 SQVTM and CDR2 ANQGSEA. The TCR sequence derives from a man aged 30 to 45 in good health. V is TRBV29-1 and J is TRBJ2-5; 8 positions agree with TRBD2. Sequences were obtained from central memory CD4+ T cells from blood. In nucleotides, the CDR3 is TGCAGCGTTACTAGCGGAGGCGCGGAGACCCAGTACTTC. This translates into CSVTSGGAETQYF.